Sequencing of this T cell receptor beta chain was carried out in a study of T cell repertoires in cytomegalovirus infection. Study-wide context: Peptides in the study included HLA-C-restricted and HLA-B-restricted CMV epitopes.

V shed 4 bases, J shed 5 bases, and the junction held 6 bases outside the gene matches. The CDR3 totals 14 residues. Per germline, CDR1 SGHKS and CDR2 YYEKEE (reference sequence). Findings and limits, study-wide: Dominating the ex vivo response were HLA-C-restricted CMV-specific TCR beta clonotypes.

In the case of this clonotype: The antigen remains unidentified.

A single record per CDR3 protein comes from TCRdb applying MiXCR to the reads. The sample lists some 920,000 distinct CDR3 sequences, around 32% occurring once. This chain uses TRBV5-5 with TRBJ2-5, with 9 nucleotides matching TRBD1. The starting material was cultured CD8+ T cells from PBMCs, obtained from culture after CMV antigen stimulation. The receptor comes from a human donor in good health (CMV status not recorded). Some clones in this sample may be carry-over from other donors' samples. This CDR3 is CASSTGQGMETQYF. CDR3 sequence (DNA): TGTGCCAGCAGCACGGGACAGGGTATGGAGACCCAGTACTTC.